The TCR beta chain described here comes from a study of blood T cell repertoires in COVID-19. Study details: Both acute and convalescent COVID-19 samples were obtained from the United States, Italy and Spain. In each case, the material was cDNA or gDNA derived from T cells, B-cell-depleted T cells, or PBMCs.

Everyone who took part was about 18 to 90 years old, and they came from 24 US areas. CDR3 length equals 14 residues. Germline V gene lookup returns CDR1 LNHNV and CDR2 YYDKDF (reference sequence). Trimming removed 1 base from V and 2 bases from J, with 9 bases in between. Per the original data handling: By means of reference gene primer amplification, nucleated cell counts were estimated. Using immunoSEQ multiplex PCR, the repertoire was profiled, and TCRdb retains in-frame clones only, with some absent. V and J calls and clone size come straight from that table; D and trimming were deduced from the DNA. The data contain about 240,000 clones, around 88% of them singletons.

This TCR derives from a woman between 35 and 50 years old with acute COVID-19. J is TRBJ2-7 and V is TRBV15; D perhaps matches TRBD2 (5 bases). The specimen was PBMCs or T cells enriched from blood (not recorded which). CDR3 bases: TGTGCCACCAGCAGAGCGGGAAGTACCTACGAGCAGTACTTC. This codes for CATSRAGSTYEQYF.